One TCR beta chain is described in this entry. Its target is unknown. The sample comes from a study of OX40 agonist ivuxolimab in advanced cancers. As for the study in general: The mean age was about 57 years, ranging from 23 to 79, with roughly four fifths of participants male.

The method was immunoSEQ multiplex PCR; TCRdb's version includes in-frame clones alone and lacks a portion of them. The table lists tens of thousands of clones, around 89% of them singletons, with approximately 1.4% in the top ten. Prior autoimmune disease or systemic immunosuppression barred patients. In germline, CDR1 is MNHEY, CDR2 SVGAGI. The ends were cut back, 0 bases at V and 7 bases at J, with 11 bases in the middle. The CDR3 contains 14 residues. Study-level points and caveats: Researchers report that CD8+ T cells had, on average, more expanded clones than CD4+. Some nonresponders also had low normalized T-cell clonal expansion.

This sequence originates from an adult with an advanced solid tumor such as melanoma, head and neck, liver or kidney cancer. Sample: CD4+ or CD8+ T cells sorted from blood, taken in a trial of the OX40 agonist ivuxolimab. The chain employs TRBV6-5 and TRBJ2-3; the D gene is possibly TRBD2 (7 bases). The CDR3 region is CASSYSGGANTQYF. The CDR3 DNA reads as TGTGCCAGCAGTTACTCAGGGGGGGCTAATACGCAGTATTTT.